The rows below give T cell receptor beta chains drawn from one sample of a study of graft-versus-host responses after intestinal transplantation. The repertoire was sequenced with immunoSEQ multiplex PCR; TCRdb's copy has only in-frame clones and lacks some. The sample has 40,000 to 45,000 clones, 91% seen once. The starting material was PBMCs, obtained around 320 days after intestinal transplant. Receptors originate from a human patient who received an intestinal transplant, so some T cells may come from the graft donor. Each CDR3 is given with its conserved first and last residue. Each record gives: J gene, D gene, V gene, CDR3 protein. D genes are given only for firm matches.

J: TRBJ2-5; D: TRBD1; V: TRBV18; CDR3: CASSDRGGQYF
J: TRBJ1-1; D: -; V: TRBV2; CDR3: CASSELQGGTTEAFF
J: TRBJ1-1; D: -; V: TRBV28; CDR3: CASRLQGMNTEAFF
J: TRBJ2-7; D: -; V: TRBV10-2; CDR3: CASSESQGTSYEQYF
J: TRBJ2-3; D: TRBD2; V: TRBV15; CDR3: CATSRAGVSDTQYF
J: TRBJ2-3; D: TRBD2; V: TRBV6-5; CDR3: CASSNGGAGTDTQYF
J: TRBJ1-1; D: -; V: TRBV29-1; CDR3: CSVDEQGWGTEAFF
J: TRBJ1-1; D: -; V: TRBV29-1; CDR3: CSASPRLMNTEAFF
J: TRBJ1-1; D: -; V: TRBV7-9; CDR3: CASSLGRDSTEAFF
J: TRBJ2-1; D: TRBD2; V: TRBV6-6; CDR3: CASSSSSSGPHEQFF
J: TRBJ2-7; D: TRBD1; V: TRBV7-9; CDR3: CASSILGTGIDEQYF
J: TRBJ1-2; D: -; V: TRBV29-1; CDR3: CSVEVAASGGYTF
J: TRBJ1-4; D: TRBD1; V: TRBV11-3; CDR3: CASSLGDRGPEKLFF
J: TRBJ2-7; D: -; V: TRBV7-2; CDR3: CASSLVGDEQYF
J: TRBJ2-7; D: -; V: TRBV14; CDR3: CASSQHRLEQYF
J: TRBJ2-1; D: TRBD1; V: TRBV5-4; CDR3: CASGGGQGAREQFF